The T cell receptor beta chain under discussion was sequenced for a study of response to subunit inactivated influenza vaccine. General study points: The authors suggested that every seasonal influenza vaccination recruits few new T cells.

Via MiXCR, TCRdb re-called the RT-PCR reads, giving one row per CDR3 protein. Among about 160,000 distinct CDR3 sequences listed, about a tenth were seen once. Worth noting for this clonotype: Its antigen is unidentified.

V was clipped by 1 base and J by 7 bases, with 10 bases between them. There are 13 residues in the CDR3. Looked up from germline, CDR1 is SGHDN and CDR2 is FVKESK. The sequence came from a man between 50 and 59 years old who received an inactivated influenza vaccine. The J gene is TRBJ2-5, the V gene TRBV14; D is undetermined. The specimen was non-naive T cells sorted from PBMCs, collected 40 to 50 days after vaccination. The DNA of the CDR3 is TGTGCCAGCAGCCAAGTCTATTTAGGGACCCAGTACTTC. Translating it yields CASSQVYLGTQYF. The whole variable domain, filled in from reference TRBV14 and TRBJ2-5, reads EAGVTQFPSHSVIEKGQTVTLRCDPISGHDNLYWYRRVMGKEIKFLLHFVKESKQDESGMPNNRFLAERTGGTYSTLKVQPAELEDSGVYFCASSQVYLGTQYFGPGTRLLVL.